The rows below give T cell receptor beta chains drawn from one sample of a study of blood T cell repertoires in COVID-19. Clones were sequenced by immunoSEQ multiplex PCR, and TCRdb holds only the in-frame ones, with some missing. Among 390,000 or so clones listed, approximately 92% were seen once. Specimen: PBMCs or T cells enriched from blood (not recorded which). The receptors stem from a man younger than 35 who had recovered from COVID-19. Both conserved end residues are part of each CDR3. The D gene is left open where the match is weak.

cdr3_aa: CASSREGQANEKLFF
v_call: TRBV5-1
d_call: TRBD1

cdr3_aa: CASRQGPNEKLFF
v_call: TRBV19
d_call: TRBD1

cdr3_aa: CASSDVLGWNEQFF
v_call: TRBV6-1
d_call: NA

cdr3_aa: CATSRDRGTSGNTIYF
v_call: TRBV15
d_call: NA

cdr3_aa: CAATQGSEQYF
v_call: TRBV6-5
d_call: NA

cdr3_aa: CASSFRDRGNQPQHF
v_call: TRBV28
d_call: TRBD1

cdr3_aa: CASSYTKRQGSSPLHF
v_call: TRBV6-5
d_call: TRBD1

cdr3_aa: CASSEYTGEGDYSPQHF
v_call: TRBV6-1
d_call: NA

cdr3_aa: CASSQAGQGTGTYGYTF
v_call: TRBV3-1/TRBV3-2
d_call: TRBD1

cdr3_aa: CASSQEDVTAQFF
v_call: TRBV3-1/TRBV3-2
d_call: NA

cdr3_aa: CASSTGTGPIQETQYF
v_call: TRBV5-4
d_call: TRBD1

cdr3_aa: CASSLRTGANYGYTF
v_call: TRBV7-8
d_call: TRBD1

cdr3_aa: CASSGQGPYNEQFF
v_call: TRBV25-1
d_call: TRBD1

cdr3_aa: CAITDGYQPQHF
v_call: TRBV10-3
d_call: NA

cdr3_aa: CASSPFGDTEAFF
v_call: TRBV18
d_call: NA

cdr3_aa: CASSRGQNQETQYF
v_call: TRBV19
d_call: TRBD1

cdr3_aa: CAASAGDYEQYF
v_call: TRBV28
d_call: TRBD2

cdr3_aa: CSASHNPDRVAGNTIYF
v_call: TRBV20-1
d_call: TRBD1

cdr3_aa: CASSSGSGANVLTF
v_call: TRBV28
d_call: NA

cdr3_aa: CASSSFQGNTEAFF
v_call: TRBV7-9
d_call: NA

cdr3_aa: CASSQSSGNTHEQFF
v_call: TRBV14
d_call: NA

cdr3_aa: CASSRWLLYEQYF
v_call: TRBV2
d_call: NA

cdr3_aa: CASSLLAADTQYF
v_call: TRBV5-8
d_call: NA

cdr3_aa: CSVEELNNRGQGGELFF
v_call: TRBV29-1
d_call: TRBD1

cdr3_aa: CATQLAGEGEQYF
v_call: TRBV10-3
d_call: TRBD2

cdr3_aa: CASSQGKTGGNTIYF
v_call: TRBV4-1
d_call: NA

cdr3_aa: CASSSTGERGNTIYF
v_call: TRBV28
d_call: NA

cdr3_aa: CSASGVGTEAFF
v_call: TRBV29-1
d_call: NA